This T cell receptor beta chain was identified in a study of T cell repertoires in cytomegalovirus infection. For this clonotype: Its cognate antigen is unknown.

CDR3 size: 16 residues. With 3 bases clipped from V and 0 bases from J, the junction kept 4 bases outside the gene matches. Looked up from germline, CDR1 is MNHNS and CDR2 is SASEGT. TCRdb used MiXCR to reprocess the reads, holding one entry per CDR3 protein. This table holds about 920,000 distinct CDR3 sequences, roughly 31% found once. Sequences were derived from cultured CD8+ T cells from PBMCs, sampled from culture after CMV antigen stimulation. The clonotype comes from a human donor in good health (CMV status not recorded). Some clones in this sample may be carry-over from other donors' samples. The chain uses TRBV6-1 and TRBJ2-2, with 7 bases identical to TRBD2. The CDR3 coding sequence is TGTGCCAGCAGTGATCTAGCGGCCCCGAACACCGGGGAGCTGTTTTTT. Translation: CASSDLAAPNTGELFF.